This paragraph covers one T cell receptor (beta chain) sequence. The germline V gene encodes CDR1 MDHEN and CDR2 SYDVKM. The CDR3 length is 15 residues. TCRalpha and TCRbeta cDNA was put through two nested PCRs of approximately 17 and 9 cycles. TCRdb re-called the 5' RACE reads and gives one entry per CDR3 protein, without DNA. Its clone listing holds 300,000 to 400,000 distinct CDR3 sequences. The sample belongs to a study of monozygotic twins with inflammatory bowel disease. The TCR originated in a human donor with ulcerative colitis or Crohn's disease, or a healthy co-twin of an affected twin (not recorded which). Sequenced sample: blood. The chain recombines TRBV28 with TRBJ2-3; TCRdb's assignment of TRBD1 cannot be checked, as there is no DNA. CDR3 region: CASQTGGDGTDTQYF.